What follows describes a single TCR beta chain. The target antigen is unknown. The entry originates in a study of T cell responses to AZD1222 COVID-19 vaccine. Study results and caveats: Spike-specific TCRs gained breadth and depth after people received two AZD1222 doses. Among the donors, most were white British and more were female, and clonal diversity was possibly underestimated. Unmutated variant regions are reportedly targeted by nearly half of spike-specific TCRs.

Trimming shortened V by 7 bases and J by 8 bases, and 17 bases separated the two germline ends. Looked up from germline, CDR1 is MNHEY and CDR2 is SVGAGI. This CDR3 is built from 14 residues. Clones were read by immunoSEQ multiplex PCR, and TCRdb kept only the in-frame ones, dropping some. This table has just under 95,000 clones, approximately 91% appearing once. The source was peripheral blood, collected on day 0 of AZD1222 vaccination. The clonotype comes from an adult in good health. The genes are TRBV6-5 and TRBJ1-4; D perhaps matches TRBD1 (6 bases). The CDR3 DNA reads as TGTGCCAGCATTTCACAGGGATTTCGCGAAAAACTGTTTTTT. Translating gives CASISQGFREKLFF.